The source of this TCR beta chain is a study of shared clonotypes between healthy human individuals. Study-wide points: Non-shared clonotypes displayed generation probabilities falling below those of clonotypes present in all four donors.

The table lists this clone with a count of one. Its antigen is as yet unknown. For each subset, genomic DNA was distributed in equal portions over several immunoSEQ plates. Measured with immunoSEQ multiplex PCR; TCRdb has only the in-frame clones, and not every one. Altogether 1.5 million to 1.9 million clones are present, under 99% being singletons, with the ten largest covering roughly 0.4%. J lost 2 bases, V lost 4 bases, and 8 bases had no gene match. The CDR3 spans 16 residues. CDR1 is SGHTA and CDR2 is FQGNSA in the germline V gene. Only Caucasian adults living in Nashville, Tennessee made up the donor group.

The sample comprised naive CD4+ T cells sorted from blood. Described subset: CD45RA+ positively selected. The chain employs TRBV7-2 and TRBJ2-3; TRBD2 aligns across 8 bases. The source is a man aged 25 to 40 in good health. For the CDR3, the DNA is TGTGCCAGCAGCTACACTCGCGGGAGGCCCACAGATACGCAGTATTTT. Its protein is CASSYTRGRPTDTQYF. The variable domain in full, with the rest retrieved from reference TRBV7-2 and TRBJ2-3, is GAGVSQSPSNKVTEKGKDVELRCDPISGHTALYWYRQSLGQGLEFLIYFQGNSAPDKSGLPSDRFSAERTGGSVSTLTIQRTQQEDSAVYLCASSYTRGRPTDTQYFGPGTRLTVL.